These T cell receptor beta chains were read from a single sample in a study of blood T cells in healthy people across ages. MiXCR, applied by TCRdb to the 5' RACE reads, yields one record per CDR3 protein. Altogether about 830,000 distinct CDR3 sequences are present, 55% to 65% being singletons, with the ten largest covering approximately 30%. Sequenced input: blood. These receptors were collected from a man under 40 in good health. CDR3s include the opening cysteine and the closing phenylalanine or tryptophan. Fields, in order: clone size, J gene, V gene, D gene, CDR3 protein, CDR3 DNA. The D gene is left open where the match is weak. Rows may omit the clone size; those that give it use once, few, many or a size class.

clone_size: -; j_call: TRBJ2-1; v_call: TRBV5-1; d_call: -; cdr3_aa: CASSLGPAGDNEQFF; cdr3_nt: TGCGCCAGCAGCTTGGGCCCAGCGGGCGACAATGAGCAGTTCTTC
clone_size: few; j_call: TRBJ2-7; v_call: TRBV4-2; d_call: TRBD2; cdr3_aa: CASSQESGGHYEQYF; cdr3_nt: TGTGCCAGCAGCCAAGAAAGCGGGGGCCACTACGAGCAGTACTTC
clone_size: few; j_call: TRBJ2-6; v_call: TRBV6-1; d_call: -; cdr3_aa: CASRSDRAGEAGANVLTF; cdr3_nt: TGTGCCAGCAGATCCGACAGGGCAGGGGAGGCTGGGGCCAACGTCCTGACTTTC
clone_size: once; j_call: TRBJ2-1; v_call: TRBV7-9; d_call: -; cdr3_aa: CASSLSWGSSYNEQFF; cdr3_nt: TGTGCCAGCAGCTTAAGTTGGGGGAGCTCCTACAATGAGCAGTTCTTC
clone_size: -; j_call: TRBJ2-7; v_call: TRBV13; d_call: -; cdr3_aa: CASSLESFSYEQYF; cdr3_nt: TGTGCCAGCAGCTTGGAGAGTTTCTCCTACGAGCAGTACTTC
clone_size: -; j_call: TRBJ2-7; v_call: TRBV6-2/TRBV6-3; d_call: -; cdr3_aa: CASSYGTLTYEQYF; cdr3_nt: TGTGCCAGCAGTTATGGGACCCTCACCTACGAGCAGTACTTC
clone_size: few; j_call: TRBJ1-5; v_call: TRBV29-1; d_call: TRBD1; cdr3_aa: CSVATGENQPQHF; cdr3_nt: TGCAGCGTCGCGACAGGGGAAAATCAGCCCCAGCATTTT
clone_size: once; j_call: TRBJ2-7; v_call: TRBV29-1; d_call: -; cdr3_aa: CSVETTDKTYEQYF; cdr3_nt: TGCAGCGTTGAAACGACCGACAAGACTTACGAGCAGTACTTC
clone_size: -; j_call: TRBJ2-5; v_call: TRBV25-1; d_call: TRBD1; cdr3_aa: CASSNSDRVKETQYF; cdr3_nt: TGTGCCAGCAGTAATTCTGACAGGGTGAAAGAGACCCAGTACTTC
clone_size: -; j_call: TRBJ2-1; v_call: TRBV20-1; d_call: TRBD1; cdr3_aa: CSAAGTGDYNEQFF; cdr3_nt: TGCAGTGCGGCCGGGACAGGGGACTACAATGAGCAGTTCTTC
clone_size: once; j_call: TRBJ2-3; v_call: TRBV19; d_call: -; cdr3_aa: CASKGASTDTQYF; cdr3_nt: TGTGCCAGTAAAGGGGCTAGCACAGATACGCAGTATTTT
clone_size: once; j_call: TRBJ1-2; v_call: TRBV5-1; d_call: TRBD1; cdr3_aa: CASSLTGTGNYGYTF; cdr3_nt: TGCGCCAGCAGCTTGACCGGGACAGGGAACTATGGCTACACCTTC
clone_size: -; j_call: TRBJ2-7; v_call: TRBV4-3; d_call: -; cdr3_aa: CASSQVRETYEQYF; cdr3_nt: TGCGCCAGCAGCCAAGTTCGAGAAACCTACGAGCAGTACTTC